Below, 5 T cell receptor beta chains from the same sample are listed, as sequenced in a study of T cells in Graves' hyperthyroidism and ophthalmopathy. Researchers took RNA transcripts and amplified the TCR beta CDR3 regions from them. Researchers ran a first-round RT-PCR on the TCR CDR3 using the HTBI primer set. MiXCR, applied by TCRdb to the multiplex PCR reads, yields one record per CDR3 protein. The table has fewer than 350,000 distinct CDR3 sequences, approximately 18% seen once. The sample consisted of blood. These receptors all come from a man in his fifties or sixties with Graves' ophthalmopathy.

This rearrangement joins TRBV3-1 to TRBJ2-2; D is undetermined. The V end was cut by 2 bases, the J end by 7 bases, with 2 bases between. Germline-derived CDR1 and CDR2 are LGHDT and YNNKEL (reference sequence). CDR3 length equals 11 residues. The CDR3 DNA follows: TGTGCCAGCAGCCAACACGGGGAGCTGTTTTTT. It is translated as CASSQHGELFF.

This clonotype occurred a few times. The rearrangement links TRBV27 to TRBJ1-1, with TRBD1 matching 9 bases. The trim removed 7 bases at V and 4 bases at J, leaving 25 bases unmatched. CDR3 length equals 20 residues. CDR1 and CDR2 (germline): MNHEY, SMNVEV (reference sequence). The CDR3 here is CASTPRGTGPPETRFTEAFF. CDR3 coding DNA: TGTGCCAGCACTCCACGGGGGACAGGGCCCCCGGAAACGAGGTTCACTGAAGCTTTCTTT.

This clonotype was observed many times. CDR3 sequence (DNA): TGTGCCAGCAGCATGGCAGGGTTCGGCTATGGCTACACCTTC. Protein sequence: CASSMAGFGYGYTF. This chain connects TRBV2 to TRBJ1-2, with D possibly matching TRBD1 (5 bases). V was cut by 6 bases and J by 4 bases, with 15 bases left in between. The CDR3 contains 14 residues. The germline V gene has CDR1 SNHLY and CDR2 FYNNEI.

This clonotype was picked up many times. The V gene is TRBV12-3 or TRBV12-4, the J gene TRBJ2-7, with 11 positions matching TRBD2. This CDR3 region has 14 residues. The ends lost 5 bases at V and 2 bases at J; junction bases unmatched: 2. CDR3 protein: CASSRLAGTYEQYF. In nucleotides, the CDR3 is TGTGCCAGCAGTAGACTAGCGGGAACCTACGAGCAGTACTTC.

The CDR3 nucleotides are TGTGCCAGCAGTAGGGGGCCCTTCGGGGAGCAGTACTTC. It specifies CASSRGPFGEQYF. V gene TRBV6-1 combines with J gene TRBJ2-7; 7 bases agree with TRBD1. The V segment lost 5 bases and the J segment 7 bases; nucleotides outside the gene matches: 8. Germline V gene sequence: CDR1 MNHNS, CDR2 SASEGT. The CDR3 has 13 residues.